Following are 3 T cell receptor beta chains from one sample sequenced in a study of T cell repertoires in cytomegalovirus infection. MiXCR, applied by TCRdb to the reads, yields one record per CDR3 protein. The sample contains approximately 700,000 distinct CDR3 sequences, 35% of which appear only once. The sample consisted of PBMCs. The receptors derive from a human donor in good health (CMV status not recorded). Some clones in this sample may be carry-over from other donors' samples.

V is TRBV29-1 and J is TRBJ2-3, with D perhaps matching TRBD2 (5 bases). The CDR3 loop spans 16 amino acids. Trimming removed 4 bases from V and 1 base from J, with 18 bases in between. Germline values: CDR1 SQVTM, CDR2 ANQGSEA. The CDR3 DNA reads TGCAGCGTTGGCCGACTCGTAGCAGCGGGCACAGATACGCAGTATTTT. Translated: CSVGRLVAAGTDTQYF.

The chain combines TRBV20-1 with TRBJ1-2, with 10 bases matching TRBD1. Looked up from germline, CDR1 is DFQATT and CDR2 is SNEGSKA (reference sequence). The CDR3 is made up of 13 amino acids. Trimming removed 5 bases from V and 8 bases from J; junction bases left unmatched: 8. In DNA, the CDR3 is TGCAGTGCTGGACTGGACAGGGGGACCGGCTACACCTTC. It codes for CSAGLDRGTGYTF.

This chain uses TRBV7-9 with TRBJ1-2; possibly TRBD1 for D (5 bases). The CDR3 spans 12 residues. V lost 5 bases and J lost 7, with 11 bases in between. The germline CDR1 and CDR2 sequences are SEHNR and FQNEAQ (reference sequence). CDR3 coding DNA: TGTGCCAGCAGCCTTTCAGGGTCTGGCTACACCTTC. Its translation: CASSLSGSGYTF.